One and the same sample provided the 14 T cell receptor beta chains below, sequenced in a study of blood T cell repertoires in COVID-19 (dated by TCRdb to 2018 to 2021). To prepare the library, the immunoSEQ multiplex PCR assay was applied. The table was pulled from immuneACCESS by TCRdb, which kept in-frame rearrangements only. Such tables lose some clones; where checked, under half of the loss comes from unresolved V genes, and the rest has no known cause. The sample table holds 95,000 to 150,000 clones, of which about three quarters were seen once. The ten largest clones represent over 2% of the sample. The sequenced material came from peripheral blood. The origin of the receptors is a woman aged 70 to 79 with acute or convalescent COVID-19.

This chain joins TRBV9 and TRBJ2-1, with 14 positions matching TRBD2. CDR3 length: 15 amino acids. Germline V gives CDR1 SGDLS, CDR2 YYNGEE. V dropped 3 bases and J dropped 5; count of bases not matched to a gene: 1. The DNA of the CDR3 is TGTGCCAGCAGCGCGGGACTAGCGGGGGACAATGAGCAGTTCTTC. This encodes CASSAGLAGDNEQFF.

This clone was observed a few times. The J gene is TRBJ2-2, the V gene TRBV7-3, with D perhaps matching TRBD2 (6 bases). Germline CDR1 SGHTA, CDR2 FQGTGA. Trimming left V 2 bases short and J 5 bases short, with 12 bases between. The CDR3 spans 15 residues. This chain's CDR3 is CASSLYSGGTGELFF. DNA for the CDR3: TGTGCCAGCAGCTTATATAGTGGAGGGACCGGGGAGCTGTTTTTT.

The chain combines TRBV3-1 (or the pseudogene TRBV3-2) with TRBJ2-1; a possible D gene is TRBD2 (5 bases). The CDR3 contains 14 residues. Germline V gives CDR1 LGHDT, CDR2 YNNKEL (reference sequence). V was pared by 5 bases and J by 2 bases, with 10 bases between. The CDR3 coding sequence is TGTGCCAGCAGCTGGGGAGCGGCCTACAATGAGCAGTTCTTC. Translation gives CASSWGAAYNEQFF.

This clone was counted only a few times. V and J are TRBV6-5 and TRBJ2-1, with 7 bases that match TRBD1. In germline, CDR1 is MNHEY, CDR2 SVGAGI. This CDR3 is built from 15 residues. The V and J ends lost 6 bases and 4 bases, in that order; junction bases with no gene match: 9. The CDR3 spells CASRRGQIGYNEQFF. The CDR3 DNA reads as TGTGCCAGCAGGAGGGGACAGATCGGGTACAATGAGCAGTTCTTC.

This clone has a handful of counts. The V and J genes are TRBV28 and TRBJ1-1; the D gene is possibly TRBD1 (5 bases). The V end was cut by 3 bases, the J end by 1 base, with 12 bases between. The CDR3 is made up of 15 amino acids. The germline V gene has CDR1 MDHEN and CDR2 SYDVKM. The CDR3 region is CASSFIPGGNTEAFF. CDR3 nucleotides: TGTGCCAGCAGTTTTATCCCGGGGGGGAACACTGAAGCTTTCTTT.

The chain is built from TRBV9 and TRBJ2-3; maybe TRBD2 (5 bases). The V gene lost 4 bases and the J gene lost 2 bases, with 20 bases spanning the gap. The CDR3 has 17 amino acids. In germline, CDR1 is SGDLS, CDR2 YYNGEE. As DNA, the CDR3 is TGTGCCAGCAGCCCCGGGGTGGGATCCCCCACCACAGATACGCAGTATTTT. This encodes CASSPGVGSPTTDTQYF.

The V and J genes are TRBV28 and TRBJ2-7; D may be TRBD1 (6 bases). V was shortened by 2 bases and J by 2 bases, with 10 bases between the two germline ends. The CDR3 spans 14 residues. Per germline, CDR1 MDHEN and CDR2 SYDVKM. The CDR3 DNA follows: TGTGCCAGCAGTTTACAGGGGCGCGCCTACGAGCAGTACTTC. It specifies CASSLQGRAYEQYF. The variable domain in full, with the rest retrieved from reference TRBV28 and TRBJ2-7, is DVKVTQSSRYLVKRTGEKVFLECVQDMDHENMFWYRQDPGLGLRLIYFSYDVKMKEKGDIPEGYSVSREKKERFSLILESASTNQTSMYLCASSLQGRAYEQYFGPGTRLTVT.

This clone was seen a handful of times. This chain links TRBV29-1 with TRBJ2-7; TRBD1 aligns across 9 bases. This CDR3 comprises 14 residues. The trim removed 2 bases at V and 4 bases at J, leaving 6 bases unmatched. Germline V gene lookup returns CDR1 SQVTM and CDR2 ANQGSEA. The CDR3 DNA follows: TGCAGCGTTGAACAGGAGACAGGGGGATACGAGCAGTACTTC. Protein sequence: CSVEQETGGYEQYF.

The chain links TRBV11-2 to TRBJ2-7, with 11 positions matching TRBD2. The CDR3 length is 15 residues. J lost 0 bases, V lost 3 bases, and 1 base had no gene match. Germline values: CDR1 SGHAT, CDR2 FQNNGV. In DNA form, the CDR3 reads TGTGCCAGCAGCTTTACTAGCGGGGGCTCCTACGAGCAGTACTTC. It specifies CASSFTSGGSYEQYF.

This clone was seen a few times. The V and J genes are TRBV6-5 and TRBJ1-2; possibly TRBD1 for D (5 bases). Trimming pared 7 bases from V and 1 base from J, leaving 16 bases between. There are 15 residues in the CDR3. The germline V gene has CDR1 MNHEY and CDR2 SVGAGI. CDR3 sequence (DNA): TGTGCCAGCACCACCCTAAGGACAATTAACTATGGCTACACCTTC. Its translation: CASTTLRTINYGYTF.

The chain has TRBV18 and TRBJ1-2, with 7 bases aligning to TRBD1. This CDR3 has 15 residues. Germline CDR1 and CDR2: KGHSH and LQKENI. Trimming took 4 bases from V and 0 from J; bases not matched to a gene: 5. The CDR3 DNA sequence: TGTGCCAGCTCACAGGGGGCCGCTACTAACTATGGCTACACCTTC. Protein product: CASSQGAATNYGYTF.

The count of this clone is one. CDR3 sequence: CASSLTGLHEQYF. The CDR3 DNA is TGTGCCAGTAGTCTGACAGGGTTGCACGAGCAGTACTTC. V and J are TRBV19 and TRBJ2-7; 7 nucleotides align to TRBD1. V shed 5 bases and J 5 bases; nucleotides not matched to a gene: 6. The CDR3 runs to 13 residues. Germline assignment: CDR1 LNHDA and CDR2 SQIVND (reference sequence).

The CDR3 DNA sequence: TGTGCCAGCAGCGCCGTGTATAGCGGGGGGGCCGGAGAGCAGTTCTTC. It is translated as CASSAVYSGGAGEQFF. The rearrangement uses TRBV2 and TRBJ2-1; 11 bases fit TRBD2. There are 16 residues in the CDR3. CDR1 and CDR2 (germline): SNHLY, FYNNEI. V was clipped by 6 bases and J by 10 bases; unmatched bases: 14.

V usage is TRBV9 and J usage is TRBJ2-5; TRBD2 aligns across 7 bases. This CDR3 is 13 amino acids long. V lost 1 base, J lost 6 bases, and 3 bases stayed unmatched. Germline V CDR1 and CDR2: SGDLS, YYNGEE. In DNA form, the CDR3 reads TGTGCCAGCAGCGTAACTAGCGCGCAGACCCAGTACTTC. Translating gives CASSVTSAQTQYF.